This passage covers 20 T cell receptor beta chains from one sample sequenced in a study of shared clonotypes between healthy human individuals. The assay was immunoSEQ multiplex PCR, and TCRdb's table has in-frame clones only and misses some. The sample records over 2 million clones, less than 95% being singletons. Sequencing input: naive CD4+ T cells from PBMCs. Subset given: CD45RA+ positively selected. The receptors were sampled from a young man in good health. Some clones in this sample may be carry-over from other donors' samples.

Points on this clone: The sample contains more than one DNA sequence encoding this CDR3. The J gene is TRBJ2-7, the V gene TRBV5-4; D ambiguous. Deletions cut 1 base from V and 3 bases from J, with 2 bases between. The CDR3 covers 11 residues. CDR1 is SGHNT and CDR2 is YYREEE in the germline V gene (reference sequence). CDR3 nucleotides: TGTGCCAGCAGCTTGAACTACGAGCAGTACTTC. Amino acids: CASSLNYEQYF.

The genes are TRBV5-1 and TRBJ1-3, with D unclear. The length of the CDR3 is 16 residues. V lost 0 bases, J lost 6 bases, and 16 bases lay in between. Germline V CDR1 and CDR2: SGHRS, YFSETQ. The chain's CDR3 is CASSLAGEAGANTIYF. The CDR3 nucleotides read TGCGCCAGCAGCTTGGCCGGGGAGGCAGGTGCAAACACCATATATTTT.

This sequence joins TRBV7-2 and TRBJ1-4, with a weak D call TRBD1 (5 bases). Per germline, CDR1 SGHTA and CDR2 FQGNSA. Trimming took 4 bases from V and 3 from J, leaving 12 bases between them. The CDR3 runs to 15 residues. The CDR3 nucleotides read TGTGCCAGCAGCTCGAGGGGTAAAGCTAATGAAAAACTGTTTTTT. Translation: CASSSRGKANEKLFF.

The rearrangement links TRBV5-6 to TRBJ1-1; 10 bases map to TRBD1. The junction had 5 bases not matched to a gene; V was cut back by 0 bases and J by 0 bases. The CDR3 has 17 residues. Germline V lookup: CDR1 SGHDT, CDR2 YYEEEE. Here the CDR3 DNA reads TGTGCCAGCAGCTTGGTCGGGACAGGGGTGTTGAACACTGAAGCTTTCTTT. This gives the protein CASSLVGTGVLNTEAFF.

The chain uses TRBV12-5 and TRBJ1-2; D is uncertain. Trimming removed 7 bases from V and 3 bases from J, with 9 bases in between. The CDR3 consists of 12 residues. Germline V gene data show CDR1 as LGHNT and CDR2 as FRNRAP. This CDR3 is CASVNSDYGYTF. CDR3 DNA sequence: TGTGCTAGTGTTAATTCGGACTATGGCTACACCTTC.

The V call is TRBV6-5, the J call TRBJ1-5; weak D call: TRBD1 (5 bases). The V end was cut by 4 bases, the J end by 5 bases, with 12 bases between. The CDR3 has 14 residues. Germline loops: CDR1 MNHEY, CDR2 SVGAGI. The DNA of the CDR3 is TGTGCCAGCAGTTTCGGGGGTATGGATCAGCCCCAGCATTTT. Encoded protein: CASSFGGMDQPQHF.

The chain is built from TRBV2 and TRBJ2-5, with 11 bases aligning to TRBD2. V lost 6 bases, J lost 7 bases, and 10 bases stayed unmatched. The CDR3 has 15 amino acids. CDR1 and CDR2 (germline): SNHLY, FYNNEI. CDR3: CASRGGLAVLGTQYF. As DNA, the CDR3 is TGTGCCAGCAGGGGGGGACTAGCGGTGCTTGGGACCCAGTACTTC. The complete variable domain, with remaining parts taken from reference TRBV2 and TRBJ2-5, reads EPEVTQTPSHQVTQMGQEVILRCVPISNHLYFYWYRQILGQKVEFLVSFYNNEISEKSEIFDDQFSVERPDGSNFTLKIRSTKLEDSAMYFCASRGGLAVLGTQYFGPGTRLLVL.

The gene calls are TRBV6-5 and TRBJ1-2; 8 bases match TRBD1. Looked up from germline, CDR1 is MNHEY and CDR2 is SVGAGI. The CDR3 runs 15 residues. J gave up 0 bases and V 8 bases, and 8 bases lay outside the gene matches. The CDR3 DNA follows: TGTGCCAGCCGAAAAGGGGACAGGCCTAACTATGGCTACACCTTC. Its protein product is CASRKGDRPNYGYTF.

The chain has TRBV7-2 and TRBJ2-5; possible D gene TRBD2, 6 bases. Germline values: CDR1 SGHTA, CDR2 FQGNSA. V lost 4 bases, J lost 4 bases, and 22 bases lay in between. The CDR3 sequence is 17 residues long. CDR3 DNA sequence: TGTGCCAGCAGCTACGCGAGGACGCGGGGAAGCGGAGAGACCCAGTACTTC. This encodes CASSYARTRGSGETQYF.

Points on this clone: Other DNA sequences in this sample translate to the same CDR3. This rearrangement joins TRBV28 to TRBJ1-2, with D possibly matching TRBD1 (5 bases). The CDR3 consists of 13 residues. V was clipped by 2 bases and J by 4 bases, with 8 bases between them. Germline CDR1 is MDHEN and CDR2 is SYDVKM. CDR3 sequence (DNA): TGTGCCAGCAGTTTAAGGGGACCCTATGGCTACACCTTC. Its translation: CASSLRGPYGYTF.

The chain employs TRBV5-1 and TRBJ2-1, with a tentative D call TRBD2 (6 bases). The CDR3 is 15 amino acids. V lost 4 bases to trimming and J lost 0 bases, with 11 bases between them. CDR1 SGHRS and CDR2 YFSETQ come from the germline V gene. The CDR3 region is CASSRGGLSYNEQFF. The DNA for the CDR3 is TGCGCCAGCAGCCGTGGGGGACTCTCCTACAATGAGCAGTTCTTC.

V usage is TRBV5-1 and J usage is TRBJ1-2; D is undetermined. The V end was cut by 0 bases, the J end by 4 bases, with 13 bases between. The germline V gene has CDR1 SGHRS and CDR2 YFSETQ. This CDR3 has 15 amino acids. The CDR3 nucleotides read TGCGCCAGCAGCTTGGTGGGCGGGTACGGCTATGGCTACACCTTC. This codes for CASSLVGGYGYGYTF.

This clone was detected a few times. CDR3 DNA: TGTGCCAGCAGCCAAGGGACAGGCTATGGCTACACCTTC. Its translation: CASSQGTGYGYTF. V is TRBV6-5 and J is TRBJ1-2, with 8 bases that match TRBD1. The junction had 4 bases not matched to a gene; V was cut back by 6 bases and J by 4 bases. The CDR3 spans 13 residues. CDR1 is MNHEY, CDR2 SVGAGI, per germline.

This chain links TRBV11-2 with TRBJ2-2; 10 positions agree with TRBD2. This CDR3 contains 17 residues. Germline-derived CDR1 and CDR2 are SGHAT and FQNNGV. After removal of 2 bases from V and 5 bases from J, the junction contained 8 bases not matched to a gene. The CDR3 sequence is CASSLRLAGAGTGELFF. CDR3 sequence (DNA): TGTGCCAGCAGCTTAAGGCTAGCGGGAGCCGGAACCGGGGAGCTGTTTTTT.

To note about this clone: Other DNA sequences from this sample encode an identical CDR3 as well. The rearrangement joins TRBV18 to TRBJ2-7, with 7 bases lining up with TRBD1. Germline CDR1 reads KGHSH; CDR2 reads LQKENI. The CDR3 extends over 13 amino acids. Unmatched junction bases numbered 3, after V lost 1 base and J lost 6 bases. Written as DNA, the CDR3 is TGTGCCAGCTCACCACAGGGGGCTGGCGAGCAGTACTTC. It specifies CASSPQGAGEQYF.

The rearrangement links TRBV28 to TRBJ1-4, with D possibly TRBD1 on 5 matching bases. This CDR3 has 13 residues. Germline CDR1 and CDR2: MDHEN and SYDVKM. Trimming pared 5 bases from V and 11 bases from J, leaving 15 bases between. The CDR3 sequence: CASSGGDPPKLFF. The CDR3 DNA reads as TGTGCCAGCAGTGGGGGGGACCCCCCTAAACTGTTTTTT.

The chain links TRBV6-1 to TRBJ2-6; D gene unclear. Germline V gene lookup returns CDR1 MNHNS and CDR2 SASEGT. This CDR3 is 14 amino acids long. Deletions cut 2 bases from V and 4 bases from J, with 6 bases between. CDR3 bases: TGTGCCAGCAGTGAAAAATCCGGGGCCAACGTCCTGACTTTC. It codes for CASSEKSGANVLTF.

This chain's CDR3 is CASSFKTEETQYF. The CDR3, as DNA: TGTGCCAGCAGCTTTAAGACTGAAGAGACCCAGTACTTC. The chain joins TRBV7-9 to TRBJ2-5, with D hard to call. CDR1 and CDR2 from the germline V gene are SEHNR and FQNEAQ (reference sequence). The CDR3 has 13 amino acids. The V gene lost 3 bases and the J gene lost 3 bases, with 8 bases spanning the gap.

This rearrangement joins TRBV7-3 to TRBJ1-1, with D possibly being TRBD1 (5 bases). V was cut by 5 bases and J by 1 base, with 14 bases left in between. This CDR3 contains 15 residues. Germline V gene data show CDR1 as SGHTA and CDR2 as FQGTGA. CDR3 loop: CASSLGALGNTEAFF. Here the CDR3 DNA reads TGTGCCAGCAGCCTAGGGGCTTTGGGGAACACTGAAGCTTTCTTT.

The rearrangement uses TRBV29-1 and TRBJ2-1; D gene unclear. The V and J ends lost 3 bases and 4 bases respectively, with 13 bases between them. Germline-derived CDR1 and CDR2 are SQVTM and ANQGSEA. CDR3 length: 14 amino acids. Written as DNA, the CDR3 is TGCAGCGTTGAGATTTCCCCTAATTACAATGAGCAGTTCTTC. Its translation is CSVEISPNYNEQFF.